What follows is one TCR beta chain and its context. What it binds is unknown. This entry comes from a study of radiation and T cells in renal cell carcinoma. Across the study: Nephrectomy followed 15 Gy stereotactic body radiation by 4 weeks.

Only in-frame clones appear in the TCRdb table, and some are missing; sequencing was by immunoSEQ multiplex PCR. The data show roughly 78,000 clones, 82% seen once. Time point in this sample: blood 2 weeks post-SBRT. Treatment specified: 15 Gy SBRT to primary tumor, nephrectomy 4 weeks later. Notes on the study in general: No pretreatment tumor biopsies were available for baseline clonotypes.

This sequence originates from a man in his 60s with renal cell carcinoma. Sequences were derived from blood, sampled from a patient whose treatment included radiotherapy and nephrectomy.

The CDR3 loop reads CASSRGSQNEAFF. The CDR3 nucleotides are TGTGCCAGCAGCAGGGGGAGTCAAAATGAAGCTTTCTTT. The chain couples TRBV6-6 to TRBJ1-1; 7 nucleotides match TRBD1. CDR1 MNHNY and CDR2 SVGAGI come from the germline V gene (reference sequence). The J segment lost 7 bases and the V segment lost 6 bases, leaving 8 bases of the junction unmatched. The length of the CDR3 is 13 residues.